These T cell receptor beta chains were read from a single sample in a study of beta chain features in type 1 diabetes. The protocol was immunoSEQ multiplex PCR, while the TCRdb copy is restricted to in-frame clones and leaves out a portion. The table records roughly 730,000 clones, 13% of them present only once. Sequenced: naive CD4+ T cells from blood. These receptors were obtained from a man between 18 and 35 years old with type 1 diabetes. CDR3s include the opening cysteine and the closing phenylalanine or tryptophan. Each record gives: clone size, D gene, J gene, V gene, CDR3 protein, CDR3 DNA. A D gene is named only where the DNA matches it firmly. Only some rows state a clone size, as once, few, many or a class for expanded clones.

>few|-|TRBJ2-7|TRBV4-1
CASSQDNSPLQQYF
TGCGCCAGCAGCCAAGATAATTCCCCCCTCCAGCAGTACTTC
>few|-|TRBJ1-2|TRBV2
CASSAANPANYGYTF
TGTGCCAGCAGTGCGGCGAACCCAGCTAACTATGGCTACACCTTC
>few|-|TRBJ1-6|TRBV27
CASSLLDGSPLHF
TGTGCCAGCAGTCTCCTGGATGGTTCACCCCTCCACTTT
>-|TRBD2|TRBJ2-7|TRBV7-2
CASSLAAGGPYEQYF
TGTGCCAGCAGCTTAGCGGCGGGGGGGCCGTACGAGCAGTACTTC
>-|TRBD1|TRBJ1-1|TRBV6-5
CASSLLSDRDTEAFF
TGTGCCAGCAGTCTCCTGTCTGACAGGGACACTGAAGCTTTCTTT
>-|-|TRBJ1-1|TRBV7-9
CASSLGRSANTEAFF
TGTGCCAGCAGCTTAGGACGCTCAGCGAACACTGAAGCTTTCTTT
>-|-|TRBJ2-3|TRBV6-5
CASSYLGGPQYF
TGTGCCAGCAGTTACTTGGGGGGTCCGCAGTATTTT
>-|-|TRBJ2-1|TRBV5-1
CASSLAGFSYNEQFF
TGCGCCAGCAGCCTCGCAGGGTTCTCCTACAATGAGCAGTTCTTC
>-|TRBD2|TRBJ2-7|TRBV28
CASSSTSGIAYEQYF
TGTGCCAGCAGCTCTACTAGCGGCATTGCCTACGAGCAGTACTTC
>-|TRBD2|TRBJ2-7|TRBV30
CAWRVTSGSYEQYF
TGTGCCTGGAGGGTGACTAGCGGGTCCTACGAGCAGTACTTC
>few|TRBD2|TRBJ2-2|TRBV7-2
CASSFRLANGELFF
TGTGCCAGCAGCTTCCGACTAGCGAACGGGGAGCTGTTTTTT
>-|-|TRBJ1-2|TRBV7-2
CASSSWGTVYGYTF
TGTGCCAGCAGCTCCTGGGGGACTGTCTATGGCTACACCTTC
>-|-|TRBJ1-4|TRBV27
CASSLRPREKLFF
TGTGCCAGCAGTTTAAGGCCCCGGGAAAAACTGTTTTTT
>-|-|TRBJ1-1|TRBV5-1
CASSGGASITEAFF
TGCGCCAGCAGTGGAGGGGCGAGTATCACTGAAGCTTTCTTT
>few|-|TRBJ2-5|TRBV7-6
CASSRNSVGETQYF
TGTGCCAGCAGCCGTAATTCGGTTGGGGAGACCCAGTACTTC
>-|-|TRBJ1-5|TRBV7-8
CASSLSRAYSNQPQHF
TGTGCCAGCAGCTTGAGCAGGGCATATAGCAATCAGCCCCAGCATTTT
>few|-|TRBJ1-5|TRBV4-1
CASSPWTDGPQPQHF
TGCGCCAGCAGCCCATGGACAGATGGACCCCAGCCCCAGCATTTT
>few|-|TRBJ2-6|TRBV4-2
CASSQDMTSGANVLTF
TGTGCCAGCAGCCAAGATATGACGTCTGGGGCCAACGTCCTGACTTTC
>few|-|TRBJ1-5|TRBV19
CAIALGGAWGNQPQHF
TGTGCCATTGCTCTCGGAGGGGCTTGGGGCAATCAGCCCCAGCATTTT
>-|TRBD1|TRBJ2-7|TRBV10-3
CAIRVVQGANEQYF
TGTGCCATCAGGGTAGTACAGGGGGCGAACGAGCAGTACTTC
>-|-|TRBJ1-2|TRBV7-9
CASSDRRGNYGYTF
TGTGCCAGCAGCGACCGCCGGGGGAACTATGGCTACACCTTC
>-|TRBD1|TRBJ1-2|TRBV6-4
CASRSGTGGAHTF
TGTGCCAGCCGATCGGGGACAGGGGGAGCCCACACCTTC